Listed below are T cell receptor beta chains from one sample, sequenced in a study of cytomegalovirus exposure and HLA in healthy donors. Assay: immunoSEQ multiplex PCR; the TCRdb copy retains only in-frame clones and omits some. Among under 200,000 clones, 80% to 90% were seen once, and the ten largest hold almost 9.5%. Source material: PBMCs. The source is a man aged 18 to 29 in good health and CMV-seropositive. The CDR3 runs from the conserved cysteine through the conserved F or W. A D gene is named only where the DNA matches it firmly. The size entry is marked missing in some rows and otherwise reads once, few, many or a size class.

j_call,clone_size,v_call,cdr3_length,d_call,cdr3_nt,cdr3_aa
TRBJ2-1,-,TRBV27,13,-,TGTGCCAGCAGTTACCAGGGTGAGAATGAGCAGTTCTTC,CASSYQGENEQFF
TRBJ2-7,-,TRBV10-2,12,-,TGCGCCAGCTCCACAAACTCCTACGAGCAGTACTTC,CASSTNSYEQYF
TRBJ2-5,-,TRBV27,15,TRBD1,TGTGCCAGCAGTCCCGGACAGGGTATAAGGGAGACCCAGTACTTC,CASSPGQGIRETQYF
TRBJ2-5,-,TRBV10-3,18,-,TGTGCCACCTCAAGGGGGGAAGTGGCTAGCGGCATCCAAGAGACCCAGTACTTC,CATSRGEVASGIQETQYF
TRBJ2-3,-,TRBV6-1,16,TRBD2,TGTGCCAGCAGTGAATTCAGCGGGGGAATCACAGATACGCAGTATTTT,CASSEFSGGITDTQYF
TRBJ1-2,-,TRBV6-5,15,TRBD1,TGTGCCAGCAGTCCATCCCCTACAGGGACAGGTGGCTACACCTTC,CASSPSPTGTGGYTF
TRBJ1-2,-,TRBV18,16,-,TGTGCCAGCTCACCACTGGGCAGGGCAGCTAACTATGGCTACACCTTC,CASSPLGRAANYGYTF
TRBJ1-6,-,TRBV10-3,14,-,TGTGCCATCAGTGAGGCAGGGAGGGATTCACCCCTCCACTTT,CAISEAGRDSPLHF
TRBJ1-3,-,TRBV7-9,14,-,TGTGCCAGCAGCCAGGGGATCTCTGGAAACACCATATATTTT,CASSQGISGNTIYF
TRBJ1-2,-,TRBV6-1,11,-,TGTGCCACGGGGACATCAGACGGCTACACCTTC,CATGTSDGYTF
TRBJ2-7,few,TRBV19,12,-,TGTGCCAGCCACTCCGGTAATCACGAGCAGTACTTC,CASHSGNHEQYF
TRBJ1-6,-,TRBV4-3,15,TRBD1,TGCGCCAGCAGCCAAGAGGACAGGGACTTTTCACCCCTCCACTTT,CASSQEDRDFSPLHF
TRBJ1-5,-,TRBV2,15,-,TGTGCCAGCAGTGAGAGGTCAGGGAGGCAGCAGCCCCAGCATTTT,CASSERSGRQQPQHF
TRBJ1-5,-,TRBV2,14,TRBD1,TGTGCCAGCAGCATCGGACAGGGCAATCAGCCCCAGCATTTT,CASSIGQGNQPQHF
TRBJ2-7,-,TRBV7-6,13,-,TGTGCCAGCGGCCACCTTGCAGCGTCCGAGCAGTACTTC,CASGHLAASEQYF
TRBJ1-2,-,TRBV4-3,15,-,TGCGCCAGCAGCCCCCACCCTGGCCTCATTGATGGCTACACCTTC,CASSPHPGLIDGYTF
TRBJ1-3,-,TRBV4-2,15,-,TGTGCCAGCAGCCAGGGAGCATCCTCTGGAAACACCATATATTTT,CASSQGASSGNTIYF
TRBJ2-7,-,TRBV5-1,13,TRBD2,TGCGCCAGCAGCTTGGGACTAGCCCGAGAGCAGTACTTC,CASSLGLAREQYF
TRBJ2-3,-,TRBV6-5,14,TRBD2,TGTGCCAGCAGTGAGGGACTAGCGACAGATACGCAGTATTTT,CASSEGLATDTQYF
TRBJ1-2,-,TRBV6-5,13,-,TGTGCCAGCAGTTACTCGACAGGCTATGGCTACACCTTC,CASSYSTGYGYTF
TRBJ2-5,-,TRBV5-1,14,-,TGCGCCAGCCTAGGGGGGGGAGAGCAAGAGACCCAGTACTTC,CASLGGGEQETQYF
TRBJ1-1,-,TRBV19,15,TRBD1,TGTGCCAGTTTCCGAACCGGGACAGCGAACACTGAAGCTTTCTTT,CASFRTGTANTEAFF
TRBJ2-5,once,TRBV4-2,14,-,TGTGCCAGCAGCCAAGAGCGGGTACAAGAGACCCAGTACTTC,CASSQERVQETQYF